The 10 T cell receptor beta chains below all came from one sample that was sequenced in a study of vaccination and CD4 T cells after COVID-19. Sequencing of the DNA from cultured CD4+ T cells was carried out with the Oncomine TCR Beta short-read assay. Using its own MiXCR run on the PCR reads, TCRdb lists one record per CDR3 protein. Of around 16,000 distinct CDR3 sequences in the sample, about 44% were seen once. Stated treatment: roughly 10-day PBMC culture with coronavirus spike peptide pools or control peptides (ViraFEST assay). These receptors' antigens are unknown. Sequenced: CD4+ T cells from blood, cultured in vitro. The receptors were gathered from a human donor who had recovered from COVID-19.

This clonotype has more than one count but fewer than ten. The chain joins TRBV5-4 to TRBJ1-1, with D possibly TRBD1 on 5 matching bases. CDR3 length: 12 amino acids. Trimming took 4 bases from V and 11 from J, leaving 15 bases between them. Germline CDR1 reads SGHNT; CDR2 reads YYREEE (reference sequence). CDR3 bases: TGTGCCAGCAGCGGGATGGGGGTTAGGGCTTTCTTT. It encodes CASSGMGVRAFF.

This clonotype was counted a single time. The CDR3, as DNA: TGCAGCGTTGAAGATCTGAGGGGCAGCGAGACCCAGTACTTC. Its protein is CSVEDLRGSETQYF. The rearrangement joins TRBV29-1 to TRBJ2-5; D is possibly TRBD1 or TRBD2 (5 bases each). Germline-derived CDR1 and CDR2 are SQVTM and ANQGSEA. V lost 0 bases to trimming and J lost 5 bases, with 13 bases between them. This CDR3 is built from 14 residues. Combining the CDR3 with reference TRBV29-1 and TRBJ2-5 gives the whole variable domain SAVISQKPSRDICQRGTSLTIQCQVDSQVTMMFWYRQQPGQSLTLIATANQGSEATYESGFVIDKFPISRPNLTFSTLTVSNMSPEDSSIYLCSVEDLRGSETQYFGPGTRLLVL.

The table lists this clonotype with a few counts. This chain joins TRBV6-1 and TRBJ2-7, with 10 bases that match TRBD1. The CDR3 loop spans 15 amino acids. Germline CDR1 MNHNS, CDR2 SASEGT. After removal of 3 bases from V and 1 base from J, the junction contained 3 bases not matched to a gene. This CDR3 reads CASSDGTGVSYEQYF. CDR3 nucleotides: TGTGCCAGCAGTGACGGGACAGGGGTTTCCTACGAGCAGTACTTC.

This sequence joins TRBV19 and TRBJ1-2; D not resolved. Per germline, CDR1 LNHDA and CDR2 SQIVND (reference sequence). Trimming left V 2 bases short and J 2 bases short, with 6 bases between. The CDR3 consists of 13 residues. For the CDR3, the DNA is TGTGCCAGTAGTATACAACGGAACTATGGCTACACCTTC. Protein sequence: CASSIQRNYGYTF.

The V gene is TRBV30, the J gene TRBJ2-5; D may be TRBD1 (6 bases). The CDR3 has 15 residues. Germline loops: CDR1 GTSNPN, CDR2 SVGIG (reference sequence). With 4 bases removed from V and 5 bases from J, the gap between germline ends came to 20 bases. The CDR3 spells CAWTSGIGGRETQYF. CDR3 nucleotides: TGTGCCTGGACTTCCGGAATTGGGGGCAGGGAGACCCAGTACTTC. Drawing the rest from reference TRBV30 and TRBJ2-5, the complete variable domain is SQTIHQWPATLVQPVGSPLSLECTVEGTSNPNLYWYRQAAGRGLQLLFYSVGIGQISSEVPQNLSASRPQDRQFILSSKKLLLSDSGFYLCAWTSGIGGRETQYFGPGTRLLVL.

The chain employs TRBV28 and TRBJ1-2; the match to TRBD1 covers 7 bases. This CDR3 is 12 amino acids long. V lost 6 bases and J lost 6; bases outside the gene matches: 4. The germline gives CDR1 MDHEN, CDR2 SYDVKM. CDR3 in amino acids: CASRYRGDGYTF. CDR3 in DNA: TGTGCCAGCAGATACAGGGGCGATGGCTACACCTTC.

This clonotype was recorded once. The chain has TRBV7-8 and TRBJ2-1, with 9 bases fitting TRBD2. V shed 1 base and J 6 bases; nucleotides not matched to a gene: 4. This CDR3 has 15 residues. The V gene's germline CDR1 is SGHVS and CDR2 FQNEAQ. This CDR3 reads CASSLELAGFNEQFF. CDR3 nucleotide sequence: TGTGCCAGCAGCTTAGAACTAGCGGGTTTCAATGAGCAGTTCTTC.

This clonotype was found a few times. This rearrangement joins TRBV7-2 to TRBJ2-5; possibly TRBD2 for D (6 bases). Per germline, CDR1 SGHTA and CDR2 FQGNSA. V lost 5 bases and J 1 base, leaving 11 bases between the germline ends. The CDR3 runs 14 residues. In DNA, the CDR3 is TGTGCCAGCAGCAAGCTTAGCGGCCAAGAGACCCAGTACTTC. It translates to CASSKLSGQETQYF.

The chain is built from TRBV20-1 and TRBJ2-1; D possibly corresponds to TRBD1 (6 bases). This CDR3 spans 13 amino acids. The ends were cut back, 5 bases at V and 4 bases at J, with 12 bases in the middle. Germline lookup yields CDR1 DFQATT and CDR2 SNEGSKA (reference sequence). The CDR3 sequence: CSALGGNYNEQFF. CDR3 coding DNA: TGCAGTGCTTTAGGGGGAAATTACAATGAGCAGTTCTTC.

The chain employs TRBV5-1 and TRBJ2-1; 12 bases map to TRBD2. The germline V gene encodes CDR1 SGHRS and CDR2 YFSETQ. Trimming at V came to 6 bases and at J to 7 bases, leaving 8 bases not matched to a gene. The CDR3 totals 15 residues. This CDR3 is CASTILAGGRNEQFF. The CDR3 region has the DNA TGCGCCAGCACCATTCTAGCGGGAGGGAGGAATGAGCAGTTCTTC.